What follows describes a single T cell receptor (beta chain). What antigen it recognizes has not been identified. Base qualities are not recorded, but no much larger clone differs from it by a single base. This record comes from a study of control samples from healthy donors and cancer patients (dated by TCRdb to about 2020). The library was produced with the immunoSEQ multiplex PCR assay. This is the immuneACCESS table as TCRdb keeps it, with only in-frame sequences that have V and J called. A part of the clones is gone; compared with another copy, unresolved V genes explain less than half, and the rest is unexplained. The table for this sample lists 40,000 to 55,000 clones; 75% to 95% of them were counted only once. Around a fifth of the sample lies in the top ten. V is trimmed back by 3 bases and J by 1 base, and the junction contains 8 bases that no gene match accounts for. The CDR1 and CDR2 encoded by the germline V gene are SGHTS and YDEGEE. Reading from cysteine to phenylalanine, the CDR3 counts 17 amino acids. Only the CDR3 portion is preserved as DNA: 51 bases, with reading frame beginning at the first base.

This TCR derives from a woman in her forties with head and neck cancer. The rearranged segments are TRBV5-8 and TRBJ2-5, and TRBD1 matches 11 of the central bases. Sequencing input: PBMCs. The encoded CDR3 is CASSSGQGAIGQETQYF. The DNA sequence is given as TGTGCCAGCAGCTCAGGACAGGGGGCGATAGGCCAAGAGACCCAGTACTTC. Beyond the CDR3, the reference TRBV5-8 and TRBJ2-5 genes provide the residues; the full variable domain reads: EAGVTQSPTHLIKTRGQQATLRCSPISGHTSVYWYQQALGLGLQFLLWYDEGEERNRGNFPPRFSGRQFPNYSSELNVNALELEDSALYLCASSSGQGAIGQETQYFGPGTRLLVL.